This T cell receptor beta chain emerged from a study of blood T cells in healthy people across ages. The overall study: Capturing about one barcoded beta molecule per two T cells was achieved by template switching.

Every donor provided roughly 9.1 milliliters of peripheral blood. Isolated per sample were at least 6 million PBMCs. The CDR3 is 18 residues long. Germline-derived CDR1 and CDR2 are LGHNA and YSLEER. V was shortened by 0 bases and J by 8 bases, with 22 bases between the two germline ends. Primed by a sample-barcoded 5' primer and a J-beta primer mix, a second PCR proceeded for about 7 to 11 cycles. Every sample gave at least 2.5 million paired-end reads containing CDR3. TCRdb reprocessed the 5' RACE reads with MiXCR, giving one entry per CDR3 protein. Of approximately 2,000,000 distinct CDR3 sequences detected, about two fifths appear once; the ten largest clones hold around 23%.

Source material: blood. The V and J genes are TRBV4-3 and TRBJ1-4; tentatively, D is TRBD1 (6 bases). This clonotype was sampled from a human donor in good health. CDR3 loop: CASSQDENRAPRREKLFF. Here the CDR3 DNA reads TGCGCCAGCAGCCAAGATGAGAACAGGGCCCCAAGAAGGGAAAAACTGTTTTTT.